The rows below give T cell receptor beta chains drawn from one sample of a study of early T cells in non-severe SARS-CoV-2 infection. TCRdb ran MiXCR on the 5' RACE reads and lists one entry per CDR3 protein. The top ten clones hold more than 7.5% of a sample with 50,000 or so distinct CDR3 sequences, about 12% of them seen once. The sample taken for sequencing was whole blood. The origin of the receptors is an adult who was a healthcare worker with PCR-confirmed SARS-CoV-2 infection or an uninfected control (not recorded which). The CDR3 runs from the conserved cysteine through the conserved F or W. A D gene is named only where the DNA matches it firmly. Clone size is not always given. Where it is, it says once, few, many or a class for expanded clones.

clone size	J gene	D gene	V gene	CDR3 protein	CDR3 DNA
.	TRBJ1-5	.	TRBV23-1	CASSQGYVPQHF	TGCGCCAGCAGTCAAGGATACGTTCCCCAGCATTTT
.	TRBJ2-5	TRBD1	TRBV11-2	CASSLGQGRQETQYF	TGTGCCAGCAGCCTAGGACAGGGGAGGCAAGAGACCCAGTACTTC
many	TRBJ2-1	TRBD2	TRBV5-4	CASSLSGGGLHEQFF	TGTGCCAGCAGCTTGTCTGGGGGGGGGTTGCATGAGCAGTTCTTC
few	TRBJ2-2	.	TRBV7-3	CASRLLNTGELFF	TGTGCCAGCAGGTTACTAAACACCGGGGAGCTGTTTTTT
.	TRBJ2-7	.	TRBV6-5	CASSFLGGLVREQYF	TGTGCCAGCAGTTTCCTTGGGGGGCTCGTGCGGGAGCAGTACTTC
.	TRBJ1-3	.	TRBV3-1	CASSPRLGDPRGNTIYF	TGTGCCAGCAGCCCCCGTCTCGGGGACCCCAGGGGAAACACCATATATTTT
few	TRBJ2-7	.	TRBV7-8	CASSLAGRRGMYF	TGTGCCAGCAGCTTAGCGGGACGGCGCGGGATGTACTTC
many	TRBJ2-7	.	TRBV12-3/TRBV12-4	CASGMPYEQYF	TGTGCCAGCGGAATGCCCTACGAGCAGTACTTC
.	TRBJ1-4	TRBD1	TRBV11-2	CASSQRSGQAGEKLFF	TGTGCCAGCAGCCAGAGGTCCGGACAGGCGGGTGAAAAACTGTTTTTT
many	TRBJ1-1	.	TRBV9	CASRGQEAEAFF	TGTGCCAGCCGAGGGCAGGAGGCTGAAGCTTTCTTT
many	TRBJ2-3	TRBD2	TRBV29-1	CSVERVAGGADTQYF	TGCAGCGTTGAAAGGGTAGCGGGGGGCGCAGATACGCAGTATTTT
few	TRBJ1-6	.	TRBV5-6	CASSLVPDNSPLHF	TGTGCCAGCAGCTTGGTGCCAGATAATTCACCCCTCCACTTT
.	TRBJ2-7	.	TRBV5-1	CASSLEFGLDEQYF	TGCGCCAGCAGCTTGGAATTCGGCCTAGACGAGCAGTACTTC
few	TRBJ2-1	TRBD2	TRBV7-9	CASSPTSGRGNEQFF	TGTGCCAGCAGCCCTACTAGCGGGAGGGGTAATGAGCAGTTCTTC
.	TRBJ1-2	.	TRBV15	CATSDPSLPSAPHYGYTF	TGTGCCACCAGCGACCCTTCCCTTCCGTCTGCGCCCCACTATGGCTACACCTTC
few	TRBJ1-4	.	TRBV20-1	CSARDRAGEEKLFF	TGCAGTGCTAGAGATCGGGCAGGGGAGGAAAAACTGTTTTTT
.	TRBJ1-5	TRBD1	TRBV12-3/TRBV12-4	CASSRGTGRNQPQHF	TGTGCCAGCAGTCGAGGGACAGGGAGGAATCAGCCCCAGCATTTT
.	TRBJ1-1	.	TRBV2	CASSAIYRVRNTEAFF	TGTGCCAGCAGCGCTATCTACAGGGTCCGGAACACTGAAGCTTTCTTT
.	TRBJ1-6	.	TRBV6-6	CASSYARSSYNSPLHF	TGTGCCAGCAGTTACGCGAGGAGCTCCTATAATTCACCCCTCCACTTT
.	TRBJ2-2	TRBD2	TRBV5-4	CASSFAGRGNTGELFF	TGTGCCAGCAGCTTTGCCGGGAGGGGGAACACCGGGGAGCTGTTTTTT
many	TRBJ2-7	.	TRBV6-2/TRBV6-3	CASRNYEQYF	TGTGCCAGCAGAAATTACGAGCAGTACTTC
.	TRBJ2-2	.	TRBV6-6	CASSYSSGLYIGELFF	TGTGCCAGCAGTTACTCGAGTGGCTTGTACATCGGGGAGCTGTTTTTT
few	TRBJ2-3	TRBD1	TRBV20-1	CSACDGTGATDTQYF	TGCAGTGCTTGCGACGGGACAGGGGCCACAGATACGCAGTATTTT
few	TRBJ1-4	.	TRBV20-1	CSAKGSRAHNEKLFF	TGCAGTGCTAAGGGGTCCAGGGCCCACAATGAAAAACTGTTTTTT
many	TRBJ2-2	TRBD2	TRBV29-1	CSVASGTTHTGELFF	TGCAGCGTCGCATCCGGGACTACCCACACCGGGGAGCTGTTTTTT
.	TRBJ2-3	.	TRBV20-1	CSAVPREDSTDTQYF	TGCAGTGCCGTGCCTAGGGAGGATAGCACAGATACGCAGTATTTT
few	TRBJ2-7	TRBD1	TRBV7-8	CASSVGQGSYEQYF	TGTGCCAGCAGCGTGGGACAGGGGTCCTACGAGCAGTACTTC